This T cell receptor beta chain was sequenced in a study of blood T cell repertoires in COVID-19. Sequenced by immunoSEQ multiplex PCR; TCRdb stores in-frame clones only, minus some. This sample has more than 85,000 clones, with about four fifths found just once. This CDR3 comprises 14 residues. V was cut by 1 base and J by 0 bases, with 7 bases left in between. Germline-derived CDR1 and CDR2 are GTSNPN and SVGIG (reference sequence). The receptor's source is a woman in her 70s with acute or convalescent COVID-19. The chain employs TRBV30 and TRBJ1-3; D ambiguous. Sequencing was done on a sample of peripheral blood. CDR3 sequence (DNA): TGTGCCTGGAGTGCGGGTTACTCTGGAAACACCATATATTTT. It codes for CAWSAGYSGNTIYF. The entire variable domain, with the rest obtained from reference TRBV30 and TRBJ1-3, is as follows: SQTIHQWPATLVQPVGSPLSLECTVEGTSNPNLYWYRQAAGRGLQLLFYSVGIGQISSEVPQNLSASRPQDRQFILSSKKLLLSDSGFYLCAWSAGYSGNTIYFGEGSWLTVV.